One and the same sample provided the 30 T cell receptor beta chains below, sequenced in a study of T cell repertoires in cytomegalovirus infection. TCRdb fed the reads into MiXCR, producing one record per CDR3 protein. The data hold roughly 100,000 distinct CDR3 sequences, with 16% observed a single time. Sequenced: PBMCs. All receptors come from a human donor in good health (CMV status not recorded). Some clones in this sample may be carry-over from other donors' samples.

This clonotype was observed many times. The chain combines TRBV7-8 with TRBJ2-7; 7 positions agree with TRBD1. CDR1 is SGHVS and CDR2 is FQNEAQ in the germline V gene. There are 15 residues in the CDR3. Trimming took 4 bases from V and 3 from J; bases not matched to a gene: 9. DNA for the CDR3: TGTGCCAGCAGCTATGGGACAGTTTCTTACTACGAGCAGTACTTC. Encoded protein: CASSYGTVSYYEQYF.

This rearrangement joins TRBV28 to TRBJ2-4, with 7 bases lining up with TRBD1. In germline, CDR1 is MDHEN, CDR2 SYDVKM. Trimming took 2 bases from V and 0 from J; bases not matched to a gene: 1. The CDR3 covers 15 residues. DNA for the CDR3: TGTGCCAGCAGTTTACGGACAGGAGCCAAAAACATTCAGTACTTC. Its translation: CASSLRTGAKNIQYF.

This clonotype was recorded at least ten times. The rearrangement uses TRBV20-1 and TRBJ2-2; D is uncertain. The CDR3 length is 13 residues. Germline CDR1 DFQATT, CDR2 SNEGSKA (reference sequence). Trimming left V 4 bases short and J 1 base short, with 7 bases between. The CDR3 loop is CSANDLNTGELFF. The CDR3 nucleotides read TGCAGTGCTAACGACCTGAACACCGGGGAGCTGTTTTTT.

This clonotype was seen repeatedly, ten times or more. The rearrangement uses TRBV7-2 and TRBJ1-6; weak D call: TRBD1 (5 bases). This CDR3 comprises 14 residues. Trimming shortened V by 3 bases and J by 11 bases, and 14 bases separated the two germline ends. Germline CDR1 SGHTA, CDR2 FQGNSA. Here the CDR3 reads CASSFRDLLPPLHF. The CDR3 DNA sequence: TGTGCCAGCAGCTTCCGGGACCTATTACCACCCCTCCACTTT.

This clonotype was counted at least ten times. This rearrangement joins TRBV2 to TRBJ2-1; no firm D call. The ends were cut back, 6 bases at V and 2 bases at J, with 2 bases in the middle. The CDR3 spans 11 residues. CDR1 is SNHLY, CDR2 FYNNEI, per germline. The CDR3 DNA reads as TGTGCCAGCAGCCCCTACAATGAGCAGTTCTTC. Its translation is CASSPYNEQFF.

Ten or more counts support this clonotype. The chain uses TRBV7-2 and TRBJ1-4, with 8 bases identical to TRBD1. The germline CDR1 and CDR2 sequences are SGHTA and FQGNSA. The ends lost 5 bases at V and 6 bases at J; junction bases unmatched: 11. This CDR3 is 16 amino acids long. CDR3 amino acids: CASSPETGVGDEKLFF. CDR3 sequence (DNA): TGTGCCAGCAGCCCCGAGACAGGGGTGGGGGATGAAAAACTGTTTTTT.

The V call is TRBV4-1, the J call TRBJ1-2, with D unresolved. The V gene's germline CDR1 is MGHRA and CDR2 YSYEKL. V dropped 3 bases and J dropped 1 base, with 18 bases sitting between them. CDR3 size: 17 residues. The CDR3 is CASSHGGRTVINYGYTF. The CDR3 DNA reads as TGCGCCAGCAGCCACGGAGGAAGGACGGTTATTAACTATGGCTACACCTTC.

This sequence joins TRBV20-1 and TRBJ2-1; TRBD2 matches 12 bases. The germline CDR1 and CDR2 sequences are DFQATT and SNEGSKA (reference sequence). V lost 2 bases and J lost 8; bases outside the gene matches: 7. The CDR3 has 15 residues. The CDR3 region has the DNA TGCAGTGCTAGATCTTCTAGCGGGGGGGCCTATGAGCAGTTCTTC. Its protein product is CSARSSSGGAYEQFF.

This clonotype was counted at least ten times. The chain carries TRBV7-8 and TRBJ1-2; D gene uncertain. CDR1 is SGHVS, CDR2 FQNEAQ, per germline. V lost 5 bases, J lost 1 base, and 5 bases lay in between. CDR3 length: 12 residues. CDR3 protein: CASSQSNYGYTF. The CDR3, as DNA: TGTGCCAGCAGCCAGAGTAACTATGGCTACACCTTC.

This chain uses TRBV7-9 with TRBJ2-3, with 10 bases lining up with TRBD2. The CDR3 extends over 17 amino acids. Trimming removed 6 bases from V and 0 bases from J; junction bases left unmatched: 9. From germline, CDR1 is SEHNR and CDR2 FQNEAQ (reference sequence). The CDR3 coding sequence is TGTGCCAGCAGTTCCACAACTAGCGGGGAAAGCACAGATACGCAGTATTTT. Residues: CASSSTTSGESTDTQYF.

This clonotype has just a few counts. The chain has TRBV11-2 and TRBJ1-1, with TRBD1 matching over 9 bases. V gave up 2 bases and J gave up 5 bases; unmatched junction bases: 6. The CDR3 totals 15 residues. The germline gives CDR1 SGHAT, CDR2 FQNNGV. CDR3 in amino acids: CASSLFRDRETEAFF. CDR3 bases: TGTGCCAGCAGCTTATTCCGGGACAGGGAAACTGAAGCTTTCTTT.

This clonotype has only a few counts. The CDR3: CASSWHSSDTEAFF. CDR3 DNA: TGTGCCAGCAGTTGGCATAGTTCGGACACTGAAGCTTTCTTT. The gene calls are TRBV6-1 and TRBJ1-1; unclear D gene. This CDR3 is built from 14 residues. Germline V gene lookup returns CDR1 MNHNS and CDR2 SASEGT. Deletions cut 5 bases from V and 3 bases from J, with 13 bases between.

This rearrangement joins TRBV10-3 to TRBJ2-7; possibly TRBD1 for D (6 bases). V lost 7 bases and J lost 7, with 17 bases in between. CDR3 length equals 13 residues. Germline assignment: CDR1 ENHRY and CDR2 SYGVKD. The CDR3 is CAITPAADREQYF. The CDR3, as DNA: TGTGCCATCACCCCTGCTGCTGACAGGGAGCAGTACTTC.

The count of this clonotype is one. The chain combines TRBV6-5 with TRBJ1-2; 11 bases align to TRBD1. V shed 2 bases, J shed 5 bases, and the junction held 1 base outside the gene matches. The CDR3 has 14 amino acids. Looked up from germline, CDR1 is MNHEY and CDR2 is SVGAGI. The CDR3 bases are TGTGCCAGCAGTTACCGGGACAGGGGGTATGGCTACACCTTC. It encodes CASSYRDRGYGYTF.

The V call is TRBV20-1, the J call TRBJ2-7; D perhaps matches TRBD1 (7 bases). V dropped 5 bases and J dropped 2 bases, with 16 bases sitting between them. Germline CDR1 reads DFQATT; CDR2 reads SNEGSKA (reference sequence). The CDR3 is 14 residues long. The CDR3 DNA reads TGCAGTGCTGAGGGGGGTCAGGGGGCCTACGAGCAGTACTTC. Protein: CSAEGGQGAYEQYF.

The chain links TRBV4-1 to TRBJ2-1, with 8 bases identical to TRBD1. Germline V gene lookup returns CDR1 MGHRA and CDR2 YSYEKL. CDR3 length: 16 amino acids. Trimming cost V 0 bases and J 3 bases; bases outside gene matches: 4. In DNA, the CDR3 is TGCGCCAGCAGCCAAGAAGTAACAGGGGGCTACAATGAGCAGTTCTTC. It yields the protein CASSQEVTGGYNEQFF.

This clonotype was counted ten times or more. The rearrangement uses TRBV2 and TRBJ2-3; D may be TRBD1 or TRBD2 (5 bases each). This CDR3 has 13 amino acids. CDR1 SNHLY and CDR2 FYNNEI come from the germline V gene. V lost 8 bases, J lost 1 base, and 10 bases lay in between. The CDR3 nucleotides are TGTGCCAGCGTTAGGGACCGCACAGATACGCAGTATTTT. Amino acids: CASVRDRTDTQYF.

In this sample, this clonotype turned up a few times. Here the CDR3 reads CSVEGAVSSYNEQFF. CDR3 nucleotides: TGCAGCGTTGAAGGTGCCGTCAGCTCCTACAATGAGCAGTTCTTC. The chain is built from TRBV29-1 and TRBJ2-1; no reliable D call. The CDR3 contains 15 residues. The germline V gene encodes CDR1 SQVTM and CDR2 ANQGSEA. V dropped 1 base and J dropped 0 bases, with 10 bases sitting between them.

The chain has TRBV29-1 and TRBJ2-3; D may be TRBD1 (6 bases). Germline CDR1 reads SQVTM; CDR2 reads ANQGSEA. The CDR3 length is 12 residues. Trimming cost V 7 bases and J 4 bases, with 12 bases left between them. CDR3 DNA: TGCAGCGCCCACAGGGCCGCAGATACGCAGTATTTT. It is translated as CSAHRAADTQYF.

This chain uses TRBV5-1 with TRBJ2-3; no reliable D call. V lost 0 bases and J 4 bases, leaving 18 bases between the germline ends. CDR1 is SGHRS and CDR2 is YFSETQ in the germline V gene. The CDR3 consists of 17 residues. In nucleotides, the CDR3 is TGCGCCAGCAGCTTGGTCGGCTCCACTACCTCGGCAGATACGCAGTATTTT. Translating it yields CASSLVGSTTSADTQYF.

This clonotype was seen at least ten times. The chain combines TRBV7-6 with TRBJ2-7, with D perhaps matching TRBD1 (7 bases). Germline V gives CDR1 SGHVS, CDR2 FNYEAQ. CDR3 length equals 17 residues. The germline V and J ends were trimmed by 1 base and 3 bases, with 19 bases remaining between them. The CDR3 coding sequence is TGTGCCAGCAGCTTAGGTGGGGGGACAGAGACCGTCTACGAGCAGTACTTC. It encodes CASSLGGGTETVYEQYF.

Notes on this clonotype: This may be a read error, as it is one base from a much larger clone. CDR3 sequence reads: CSASHTNNEQFF. In DNA form, the CDR3 reads TGCAGTGCATCCCACACTAACAATGAGCAGTTCTTC. The chain uses TRBV20-1 and TRBJ2-1, with D unclear. CDR3 length: 12 amino acids. The germline gives CDR1 DFQATT, CDR2 SNEGSKA (reference sequence). The V end was cut by 6 bases, the J end by 5 bases, with 11 bases between.

Remarks on this clonotype: One end of the junction does not line up with germline, which may come from a read error. The chain uses TRBV20-1 and TRBJ2-3, with 9 bases identical to TRBD2. Germline CDR1 is DFQATT and CDR2 is SNEGSKA (reference sequence). This CDR3 has 18 residues. In DNA form, the CDR3 reads TGCAGTGCTAGCCCCCGGAGTAGCGGGGGCCCCAGCACAGATATGCAGTATTTT. This codes for CSASPRSSGGPSTDMQYF.

This clonotype was found many times. The chain recombines TRBV7-2 with TRBJ1-6; D uncertain. The CDR3 is 12 residues long. The germline V gene has CDR1 SGHTA and CDR2 FQGNSA. Trimming removed 5 bases at V and 7 bases at J, with 6 bases between. The CDR3 sequence: CASSPPNSPLHF. CDR3 sequence (DNA): TGTGCCAGCAGCCCGCCGAATTCACCCCTCCACTTT.

Of note for this clonotype: With a much larger clone just one base away, this may be a read error. The chain carries TRBV20-1 and TRBJ2-5; D might be TRBD2 (6 bases). V lost 4 bases to trimming and J lost 4 bases, with 16 bases between them. The CDR3 is 14 residues long. Germline loops: CDR1 DFQATT, CDR2 SNEGSKA (reference sequence). DNA of the CDR3: TGCAGTGCTATGGTGCGGGGCGCCCCAGAGACCCAGTACTTC. Translation gives CSAMVRGAPETQYF.

Ten or more counts support this clonotype. J is TRBJ1-2 and V is TRBV7-2; the D gene is possibly TRBD1 (6 bases). Germline lookup yields CDR1 SGHTA and CDR2 FQGNSA. The length of the CDR3 is 15 residues. Trimming removed 0 bases from V and 2 bases from J, with 10 bases in between. CDR3 loop: CASSLAAGANYGYTF. In nucleotides, the CDR3 is TGTGCCAGCAGCTTAGCGGCAGGGGCGAACTATGGCTACACCTTC.

This sequence joins TRBV5-1 and TRBJ2-1, with no clear D. The germline V gene encodes CDR1 SGHRS and CDR2 YFSETQ. This CDR3 spans 17 amino acids. V dropped 0 bases and J dropped 0 bases, with 13 bases sitting between them. The CDR3 here is CASSLASASSSYNEQFF. The CDR3 region has the DNA TGCGCCAGCAGCTTGGCCTCAGCCTCAAGCTCCTACAATGAGCAGTTCTTC.

This clonotype was counted many times. CDR3 loop: CASSFYRDVPAQFF. In DNA form, the CDR3 reads TGTGCCAGCAGCTTCTACCGCGACGTACCGGCGCAGTTCTTC. The rearrangement uses TRBV7-2 and TRBJ2-1; the D is unclear. Trimming took off 3 bases at V and 12 bases at J, with 18 bases between the two ends. Germline CDR1 is SGHTA and CDR2 is FQGNSA. This CDR3 contains 14 residues.

This clonotype was found many times. The V gene is TRBV12-3 or TRBV12-4, the J gene TRBJ2-7; TRBD1 might be the D (6 bases). This CDR3 is built from 13 residues. Trimming cost V 6 bases and J 6 bases, with 15 bases left between them. This CDR3 reads CASSFRDTSEQYF. The DNA of the CDR3 is TGTGCCAGCAGCTTCCGGGACACTTCCGAGCAGTACTTC.

This clonotype was counted at least ten times. This chain connects TRBV7-2 to TRBJ2-7; the match to TRBD2 covers 11 bases. Germline CDR1 is SGHTA and CDR2 is FQGNSA. This CDR3 is built from 16 residues. V gave up 4 bases and J gave up 5 bases; unmatched junction bases: 10. CDR3 sequence reads: CASSSTGTSGFHEQYF. DNA for the CDR3: TGTGCCAGCAGCTCTACAGGGACTAGCGGTTTCCACGAGCAGTACTTC.